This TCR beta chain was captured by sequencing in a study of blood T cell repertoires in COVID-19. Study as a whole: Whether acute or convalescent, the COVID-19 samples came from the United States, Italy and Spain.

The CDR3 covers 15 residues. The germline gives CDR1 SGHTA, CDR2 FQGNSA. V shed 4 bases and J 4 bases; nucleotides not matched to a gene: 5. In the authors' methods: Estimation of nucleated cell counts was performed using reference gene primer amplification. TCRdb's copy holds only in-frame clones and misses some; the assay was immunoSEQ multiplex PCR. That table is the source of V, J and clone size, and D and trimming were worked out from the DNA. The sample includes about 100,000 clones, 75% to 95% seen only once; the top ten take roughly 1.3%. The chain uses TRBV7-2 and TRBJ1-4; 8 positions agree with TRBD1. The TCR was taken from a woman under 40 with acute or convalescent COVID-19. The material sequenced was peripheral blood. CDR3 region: CASSSQTGDNEKLFF. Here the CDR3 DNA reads TGTGCCAGCAGCTCTCAGACAGGGGATAATGAAAAACTGTTTTTT.